The 12 T cell receptor beta chains given below trace back to one sample, sequenced in a study of T cell repertoires in cytomegalovirus infection. These receptors' targets are unknown. Each CDR3 protein gets one entry after TCRdb re-called the reads with MiXCR. The sample has roughly 920,000 distinct CDR3 sequences; roughly 30% are singletons. This specimen consisted of cultured CD8+ T cells from PBMCs, obtained from culture after CMV antigen stimulation. The receptor set was obtained from a human donor in good health (CMV status not recorded). Some clones in this sample may be carry-over from other donors' samples.

The CDR3, as DNA: TGTGCCAGCAGTTGGCCGGGGTACACCGGGGAGCTGTTTTTT. This codes for CASSWPGYTGELFF. The chain carries TRBV6-2 or TRBV6-3 and TRBJ2-2; D is possibly TRBD2 (5 bases). This CDR3 comprises 14 residues. Germline-derived CDR1 and CDR2 are MNHEY and SVGEGT. Trimming pared 4 bases from V and 3 bases from J, leaving 9 bases between.

This clonotype was seen only a few times. The chain is built from TRBV7-2 and TRBJ1-4, with D possibly matching TRBD1 (5 bases). The germline CDR1 and CDR2 sequences are SGHTA and FQGNSA. The CDR3 loop spans 15 amino acids. V lost 5 bases, J lost 7 bases, and 17 bases lay in between. CDR3 in amino acids: CASSLRQFRGEKLFF. The CDR3 region has the DNA TGTGCCAGCAGCCTCCGACAGTTCCGTGGTGAAAAACTGTTTTTT.

Concerning this clonotype: A much larger clone is a single base away; this may be a read error. V gene TRBV7-6 combines with J gene TRBJ2-3, with TRBD1 as a possible D gene (6 bases). With 4 bases removed from V and 2 bases from J, the gap between germline ends came to 19 bases. The CDR3 is 17 amino acids. Germline lookup yields CDR1 SGHVS and CDR2 FNYEAQ. The CDR3: CASSSAPTGQHTDTQYF. The CDR3 bases are TGTGCCAGCAGCTCGGCCCCGACGGGACAACACACAGATACGCAGTATTTT.

This clonotype appeared a few times. This chain connects TRBV9 to TRBJ2-5, with TRBD2 identical over 7 bases. The length of the CDR3 is 13 residues. The germline CDR1 and CDR2 sequences are SGDLS and YYNGEE. V dropped 5 bases and J dropped 3; count of bases not matched to a gene: 4. The CDR3 region is CASSGGGKETQYF. The CDR3 DNA reads as TGTGCCAGCAGTGGGGGAGGGAAAGAGACCCAGTACTTC.

This chain uses TRBV15 with TRBJ2-7; D unresolved. Between the trimmed V and J ends, which lost 5 bases and 6 bases, there was a span of 5 bases. This CDR3 spans 10 amino acids. Germline-derived CDR1 and CDR2 are LNHNV and YYDKDF (reference sequence). In nucleotides, the CDR3 is TGTGCCACCAGCGCGTCCGAGCAGTACGTC. This translates into CATSASEQYV.

There are many counts of this clonotype. The J gene is TRBJ1-2, the V gene TRBV7-6, with D tentatively TRBD1 (5 bases). This CDR3 comprises 14 residues. Germline values: CDR1 SGHVS, CDR2 FNYEAQ. The germline V and J ends were trimmed by 1 base and 4 bases, with 10 bases remaining between them. The CDR3 sequence: CASSLGGTFYGYTF. The DNA for the CDR3 is TGTGCCAGCAGCTTAGGCGGGACTTTCTATGGCTACACCTTC. The entire variable domain, with the rest obtained from reference TRBV7-6 and TRBJ1-2, is as follows: GAGVSQSPRYKVTKRGQDVALRCDPISGHVSLYWYRQALGQGPEFLTYFNYEAQQDKSGLPNDRFSAERPEGSISTLTIQRTEQRDSAMYRCASSLGGTFYGYTFGSGTRLTVV.

The sample holds a few counts of this clonotype. The chain couples TRBV5-1 to TRBJ2-2, with 7 bases that match TRBD1. V lost 2 bases and J lost 0; bases outside the gene matches: 7. This CDR3 has 17 residues. Germline lookup yields CDR1 SGHRS and CDR2 YFSETQ. The DNA of the CDR3 is TGCGCCAGCAGCTTTACCGGGACAGTTTCGAACACCGGGGAGCTGTTTTTT. This gives the protein CASSFTGTVSNTGELFF.

The chain is built from TRBV5-4 and TRBJ2-1; D is unresolved. Germline-derived CDR1 and CDR2 are SGHNT and YYREEE (reference sequence). This CDR3 spans 15 amino acids. Trimming removed 0 bases at V and 1 base at J, with 8 bases between. CDR3 amino acids: CASSLVRASYNEQFF. In DNA form, the CDR3 reads TGTGCCAGCAGCTTGGTTAGGGCTTCCTACAATGAGCAGTTCTTC.

The chain has TRBV6-6 and TRBJ2-5, with 7 bases matching TRBD1. Germline CDR1 reads MNHNY; CDR2 reads SVGAGI (reference sequence). The CDR3 spans 15 residues. V was pared by 5 bases and J by 4 bases, with 10 bases of the junction left unmatched. The CDR3, as DNA: TGTGCCAGCAGTCCAGTTGTAGGGGGCGGAGAGACCCAGTACTTC. The encoded protein is CASSPVVGGGETQYF.

The chain carries TRBV7-6 and TRBJ1-5, with D possibly TRBD1 on 6 matching bases. Germline V gene data show CDR1 as SGHVS and CDR2 as FNYEAQ. The CDR3 loop spans 13 amino acids. V was clipped by 6 bases and J by 5 bases, with 11 bases between them. CDR3 sequence (DNA): TGTGCCAGCAGTTGGACAGAAGATCAGCCCCAGCATTTT. It is translated as CASSWTEDQPQHF.

The chain links TRBV10-3 to TRBJ2-5, with D possibly being TRBD1 (6 bases). The CDR3 extends over 12 amino acids. V lost 8 bases, J lost 6 bases, and 13 bases lay in between. Germline assignment: CDR1 ENHRY and CDR2 SYGVKD. CDR3 amino acids: CAIRDTQQTQYF. The CDR3 DNA follows: TGTGCCATCCGGGACACTCAGCAGACCCAGTACTTC.

On this clonotype: A junction boundary mismatches the germline segment, possibly from a read error. This chain links TRBV7-6 with TRBJ2-7; 11 nucleotides align to TRBD2. The length of the CDR3 is 15 residues. Germline V lookup: CDR1 SGHVS, CDR2 FNYEAQ. The CDR3 DNA follows: TGTGCTAGCAGCTTGACTAGCGGGGCGGACTACGAGCAGTACTTC. Its translation is CASSLTSGADYEQYF.